Below, 18 T cell receptor beta chains from the same sample are listed, as sequenced in a study of T cells in Graves' hyperthyroidism and ophthalmopathy (dated by TCRdb to the late 2010s). The protocol used for the library was multiplex PCR. Instrument used: Illumina HiSeq 2000. Amplification of TCR beta CDR3 regions was carried out from RNA transcripts. A first-round RT-PCR of the TCR CDR3 used the HTBI primer set with the Qiagen OneStep RT-PCR kit. The public reads were quality trimmed at Q25 with fastp and then assembled into clones with MiXCR by TCRdb, keeping productive beta chains. Rows merge per CDR3 protein into single entries with the most common DNA and genes. In all, the sample holds roughly 300,000 distinct CDR3 sequences, and 21% of those were seen once. Together, the top ten hold about 50% of the sample. What was sequenced was blood. The receptor source for this set is a woman aged 45-65 years with Graves' hyperthyroidism.

Ten or more counts support this clonotype. Here the CDR3 reads CAIGPGGEKLFF. The CDR3 DNA reads as TGTGCCATCGGTCCAGGGGGTGAAAAACTGTTTTTT. The J gene is TRBJ1-4, the V gene TRBV10-3; 7 bases agree with TRBD1. The trim removed 8 bases at V and 7 bases at J, leaving 4 bases unmatched. Germline CDR1 reads ENHRY; CDR2 reads SYGVKD. The CDR3 runs 12 residues.

This clonotype was counted at least ten times. The V and J genes are TRBV12-3 or TRBV12-4 and TRBJ2-3; no clear D. The V end was cut by 3 bases, the J end by 6 bases, with 7 bases between. This CDR3 region has 12 residues. CDR3 sequence reads: CASSFGADTQYF. In DNA form, the CDR3 reads TGTGCCAGCAGTTTTGGCGCCGATACGCAGTATTTT.

As regards this clonotype: Just one base apart from a much larger clone, this may be a read error. The chain carries TRBV2 and TRBJ1-5, with D tentatively TRBD1 (5 bases). Trimming stripped 6 bases from V and 6 bases from J, with 18 bases between. The CDR3 runs to 15 residues. Germline CDR1 SNHLY, CDR2 FYNNEI. The CDR3 DNA reads TGTGCCAGCAGCAAGGACACGGAATATGTTCAGCCCCAGCATTTT. Encoded protein: CASSKDTEYVQPQHF.

The genes are TRBV19 and TRBJ2-1; D possibly corresponds to TRBD2 (5 bases). This CDR3 has 16 amino acids. Germline-derived CDR1 and CDR2 are LNHDA and SQIVND (reference sequence). V lost 3 bases and J lost 0, with 12 bases in between. The CDR3 loop reads CASSMYQRSSYNEQFF. CDR3 nucleotide sequence: TGTGCCAGTAGTATGTACCAGCGGAGCTCCTACAATGAGCAGTTCTTC.

This clonotype was recorded at least ten times. The chain has TRBV7-9 and TRBJ2-1; D may be TRBD2 (5 bases). Trimming left V 0 bases short and J 4 bases short, with 7 bases between. CDR1 and CDR2 (germline): SEHNR, FQNEAQ (reference sequence). This CDR3 spans 14 amino acids. The CDR3 here is CASSLAAGYNEQFF. The CDR3 nucleotides are TGTGCCAGCAGCTTAGCGGCGGGTTACAATGAGCAGTTCTTC.

This CDR3 reads CASSYTRTGKRYGYTF. Here the CDR3 DNA reads TGTGCCAGCAGTTACACGAGGACAGGGAAACGATATGGCTACACCTTC. The chain has TRBV6-6 and TRBJ1-2; TRBD1 aligns across 8 bases. CDR1 and CDR2 (germline): MNHNY, SVGAGI (reference sequence). The CDR3 totals 16 residues. With 2 bases clipped from V and 5 bases from J, the junction kept 10 bases outside the gene matches.

The count of this clonotype is one. The rearrangement uses TRBV29-1 and TRBJ2-5, with 9 nucleotides matching TRBD2. The germline gives CDR1 SQVTM, CDR2 ANQGSEA. The CDR3 has 15 amino acids. V was pared by 3 bases and J by 3 bases, with 8 bases of the junction left unmatched. The CDR3: CSVDSSGGREETQYF. CDR3 nucleotides: TGCAGCGTTGATAGCAGCGGGGGGCGGGAAGAGACCCAGTACTTC.

This clonotype has at least ten counts. The chain employs TRBV2 and TRBJ2-2; D gene uncertain. Germline loops: CDR1 SNHLY, CDR2 FYNNEI. Trimming removed 5 bases at V and 6 bases at J, with 7 bases between. The CDR3 is 12 amino acids. CDR3 region: CASSLGPGELFF. CDR3 DNA sequence: TGTGCCAGCAGTCTAGGACCCGGGGAGCTGTTTTTT.

This chain uses TRBV2 with TRBJ2-1, with 11 positions matching TRBD2. The CDR3 extends over 13 amino acids. From germline, CDR1 is SNHLY and CDR2 FYNNEI. V trimming: 5 bases; J trimming: 9 bases; junction bases outside the gene matches: 3. The CDR3 DNA follows: TGTGCCAGCAGTCCGGGACTAGCGGCTGAGCAGTTCTTC. Amino acids: CASSPGLAAEQFF.

This clonotype was detected many times. The chain uses TRBV24-1 and TRBJ1-5; D perhaps matches TRBD1 (6 bases). Germline V gene lookup returns CDR1 KGHDR and CDR2 SFDVKD. V lost 3 bases to trimming and J lost 3 bases, with 8 bases between them. The CDR3 totals 14 residues. The CDR3 region has the DNA TGTGCCACCAGTGATACAGGGTCCAATCAGCCCCAGCATTTT. It is translated as CATSDTGSNQPQHF.

This clonotype has ten or more counts. The J gene is TRBJ1-1, the V gene TRBV2, with TRBD1 matching over 7 bases. Germline V gene sequence: CDR1 SNHLY, CDR2 FYNNEI. The V and J ends lost 1 base and 0 bases, in that order; junction bases with no gene match: 8. This CDR3 contains 17 residues. This CDR3 is CASSEGQGVLMNTEAFF. As DNA, the CDR3 is TGTGCCAGCAGTGAAGGACAGGGTGTTCTCATGAACACTGAAGCTTTCTTT.

This clonotype was counted between two and nine times. V usage is TRBV29-1 and J usage is TRBJ2-7, with D maybe TRBD2 (7 bases). The CDR3 is 14 amino acids. Looked up from germline, CDR1 is SQVTM and CDR2 is ANQGSEA. V lost 6 bases and J 0 bases, leaving 15 bases between the germline ends. The CDR3 DNA reads as TGCAGCGTCCCTGCGGGGGCGGTCTCCTACGAGCAGTACTTC. It specifies CSVPAGAVSYEQYF.

This clonotype was seen more than once but under ten times. The V and J genes are TRBV5-5 and TRBJ1-5; D is possibly TRBD1 (6 bases). CDR3 size: 16 residues. V dropped 4 bases and J dropped 1 base, with 15 bases sitting between them. Germline V lookup: CDR1 SGHKS, CDR2 YYEKEE (reference sequence). For the CDR3, the DNA is TGTGCCAGCAGCCCGACGGACAGAATAAGCAATCAGCCCCAGCATTTT. Its protein product is CASSPTDRISNQPQHF.

Many counts were recorded for this clonotype. The chain carries TRBV10-3 and TRBJ2-3, with 8 bases lining up with TRBD2. The J segment lost 1 base and the V segment lost 0 bases, leaving 3 bases of the junction unmatched. Germline CDR1 reads ENHRY; CDR2 reads SYGVKD. This CDR3 contains 16 residues. This chain's CDR3 is CAISESKAGGTDTQYF. In DNA, the CDR3 is TGTGCCATCAGTGAGTCGAAAGCGGGGGGCACAGATACGCAGTATTTT.

V and J are TRBV10-3 and TRBJ2-7; D is uncertain. The CDR3 loop spans 12 amino acids. The germline gives CDR1 ENHRY, CDR2 SYGVKD. Trimming took 4 bases from V and 7 from J, leaving 11 bases between them. The CDR3 is CAISGTVGEQYF. DNA of the CDR3: TGTGCCATCAGTGGGACGGTTGGGGAGCAGTACTTC.

This clonotype occurred many times. The chain has TRBV7-9 and TRBJ2-3; D may be TRBD2 (6 bases). Germline-derived CDR1 and CDR2 are SEHNR and FQNEAQ (reference sequence). Trimming took off 0 bases at V and 1 base at J, with 8 bases between the two ends. The CDR3 has 15 residues. The DNA for the CDR3 is TGTGCCAGCAGCTTAGCGTCGGGAGGCACAGATACGCAGTATTTT. Encoded protein: CASSLASGGTDTQYF. The full variable domain, with the rest looked up from reference TRBV7-9 and TRBJ2-3, is DTGVSQNPRHKITKRGQNVTFRCDPISEHNRLYWYRQTLGQGPEFLTYFQNEAQLEKSRLLSDRFSAERPKGSFSTLEIQRTEQGDSAMYLCASSLASGGTDTQYFGPGTRLTVL.

Comment on this clonotype: A much larger clone sits a single nucleotide away, making a read error possible. CDR3 DNA: TGTGCCAGCAGCGTAACAGGGTATAATAATTCACCCCCCCACTTT. Translating gives CASSVTGYNNSPPHF. The rearrangement links TRBV9 to TRBJ1-6; perhaps TRBD1 as D (6 bases). Germline assignment: CDR1 SGDLS and CDR2 YYNGEE. The CDR3 covers 15 residues.

The chain is built from TRBV30 and TRBJ1-2; D gene uncertain. This CDR3 spans 13 amino acids. The V gene's germline CDR1 is GTSNPN and CDR2 SVGIG (reference sequence). Trimming took off 8 bases at V and 5 bases at J, with 18 bases between the two ends. The CDR3 nucleotides read TGTGCCGCCCCGGAGCGGGGAGGGTATGGCTACACCTTC. The encoded protein is CAAPERGGYGYTF.